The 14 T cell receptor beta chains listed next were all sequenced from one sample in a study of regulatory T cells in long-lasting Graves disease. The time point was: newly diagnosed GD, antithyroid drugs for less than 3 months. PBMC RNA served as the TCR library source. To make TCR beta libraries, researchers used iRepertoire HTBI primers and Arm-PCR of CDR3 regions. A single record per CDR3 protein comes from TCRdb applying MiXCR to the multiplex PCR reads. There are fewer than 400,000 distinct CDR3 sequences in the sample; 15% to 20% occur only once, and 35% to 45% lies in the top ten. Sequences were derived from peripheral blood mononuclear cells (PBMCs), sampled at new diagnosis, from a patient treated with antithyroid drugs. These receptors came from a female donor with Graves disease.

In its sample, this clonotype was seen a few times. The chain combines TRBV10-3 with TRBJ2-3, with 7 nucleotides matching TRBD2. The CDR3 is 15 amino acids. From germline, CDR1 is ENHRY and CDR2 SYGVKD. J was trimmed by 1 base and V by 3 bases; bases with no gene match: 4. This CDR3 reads CAISDVAGGTDTQYF. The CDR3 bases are TGTGCCATCAGTGATGTTGCGGGGGGCACAGATACGCAGTATTTT.

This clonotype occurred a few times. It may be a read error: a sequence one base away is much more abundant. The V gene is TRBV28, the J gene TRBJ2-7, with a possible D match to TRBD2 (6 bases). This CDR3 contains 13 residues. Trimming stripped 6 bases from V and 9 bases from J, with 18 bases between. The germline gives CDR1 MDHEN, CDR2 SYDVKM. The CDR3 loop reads CASSSGGWDGQYF. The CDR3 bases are TGTGCCAGCAGCTCCGGGGGTTGGGACGGGCAGTACTTC.

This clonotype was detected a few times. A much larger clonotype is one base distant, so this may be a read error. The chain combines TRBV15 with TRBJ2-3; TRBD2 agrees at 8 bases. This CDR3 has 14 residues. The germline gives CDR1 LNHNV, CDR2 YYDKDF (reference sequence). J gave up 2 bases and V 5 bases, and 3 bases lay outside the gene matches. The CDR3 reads CATSLSGATDTQYF. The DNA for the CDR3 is TGTGCCACCAGCCTTAGCGGGGCCACAGATACGCAGTATTTT. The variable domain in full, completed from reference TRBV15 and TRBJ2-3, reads DAMVIQNPRYQVTQFGKPVTLSCSQTLNHNVMYWYQQKSSQAPKLLFHYYDKDFNNEADTPDNFQSRRPNTSFCFLDIRSPGLGDTAMYLCATSLSGATDTQYFGPGTRLTVL.

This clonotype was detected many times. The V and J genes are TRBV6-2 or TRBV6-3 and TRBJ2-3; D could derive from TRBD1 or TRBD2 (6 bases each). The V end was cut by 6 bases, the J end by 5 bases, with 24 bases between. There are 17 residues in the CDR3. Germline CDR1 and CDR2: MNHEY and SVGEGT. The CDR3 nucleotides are TGTGCCAGCAGCCTAGAGGGGGGTTCGTGGATTGGAGATACGCAGTATTTT. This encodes CASSLEGGSWIGDTQYF.

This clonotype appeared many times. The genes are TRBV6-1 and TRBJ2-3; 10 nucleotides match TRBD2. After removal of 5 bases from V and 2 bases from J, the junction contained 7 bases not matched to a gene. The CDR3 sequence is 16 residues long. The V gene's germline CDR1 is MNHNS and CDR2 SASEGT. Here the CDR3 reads CASSRGLAPVTDTQYF. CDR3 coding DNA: TGTGCCAGCAGTCGGGGACTAGCGCCTGTCACAGATACGCAGTATTTT.

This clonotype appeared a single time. Here the CDR3 reads CATSDLLQETQYF. The CDR3 region has the DNA TGTGCCACCAGTGATTTATTACAAGAGACCCAGTACTTC. The chain employs TRBV24-1 and TRBJ2-5; D remains ambiguous. Trimming shortened V by 1 base and J by 2 bases, and 4 bases separated the two germline ends. The CDR3 loop spans 13 amino acids. Germline V gene lookup returns CDR1 KGHDR and CDR2 SFDVKD.

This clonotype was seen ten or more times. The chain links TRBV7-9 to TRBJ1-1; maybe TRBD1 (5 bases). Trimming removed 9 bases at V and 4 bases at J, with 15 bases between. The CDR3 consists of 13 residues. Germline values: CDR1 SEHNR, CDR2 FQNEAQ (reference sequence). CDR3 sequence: CASTGPTGTEAFF. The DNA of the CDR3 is TGTGCCAGTACCGGCCCTACAGGCACTGAAGCTTTCTTT.

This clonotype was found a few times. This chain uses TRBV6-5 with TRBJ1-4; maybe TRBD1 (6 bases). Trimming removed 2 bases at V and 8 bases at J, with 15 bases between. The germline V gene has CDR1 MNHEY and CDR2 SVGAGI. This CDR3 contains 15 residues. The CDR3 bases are TGTGCCAGCAGTTACGGGGGCAGGGTAGAAGAAAAACTGTTTTTT. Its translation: CASSYGGRVEEKLFF.

This CDR3 is CSARTGRSEQYF. The CDR3 coding sequence is TGCAGTGCCCGGACAGGGCGGAGCGAGCAGTACTTC. The chain uses TRBV20-1 and TRBJ2-7; TRBD1 aligns across 8 bases. Germline V CDR1 and CDR2: DFQATT, SNEGSKA (reference sequence). The trim removed 6 bases at V and 6 bases at J, leaving 7 bases unmatched. The CDR3 loop spans 12 amino acids.

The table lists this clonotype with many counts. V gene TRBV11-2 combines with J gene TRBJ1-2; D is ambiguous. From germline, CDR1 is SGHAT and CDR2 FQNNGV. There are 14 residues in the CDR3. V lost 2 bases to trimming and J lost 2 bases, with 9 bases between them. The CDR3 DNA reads TGTGCCAGCAGCTTACTAGGAGGAAACTATGGCTACACCTTC. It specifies CASSLLGGNYGYTF.

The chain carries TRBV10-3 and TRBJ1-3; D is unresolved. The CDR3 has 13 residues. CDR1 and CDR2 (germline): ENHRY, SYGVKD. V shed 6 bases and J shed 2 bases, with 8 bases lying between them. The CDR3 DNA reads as TGTGCCATCAGGGTTACAGCTGGAAACACCATATATTTT. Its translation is CAIRVTAGNTIYF.

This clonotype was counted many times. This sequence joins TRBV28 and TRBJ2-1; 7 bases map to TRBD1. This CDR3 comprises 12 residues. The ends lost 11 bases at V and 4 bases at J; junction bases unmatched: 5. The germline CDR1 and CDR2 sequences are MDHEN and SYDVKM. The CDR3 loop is CAGGQPYNEQFF. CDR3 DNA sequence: TGTGCCGGGGGACAGCCATACAATGAGCAGTTCTTC.

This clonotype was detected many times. CDR3 protein: CSVKGGVYEQYF. The CDR3 region has the DNA TGCAGCGTGAAGGGAGGCGTCTACGAGCAGTACTTC. The rearrangement uses TRBV29-1 and TRBJ2-7, with TRBD2 as a possible D gene (6 bases). Germline-derived CDR1 and CDR2 are SQVTM and ANQGSEA. Trimming removed 6 bases at V and 3 bases at J, with 12 bases between. There are 12 residues in the CDR3.

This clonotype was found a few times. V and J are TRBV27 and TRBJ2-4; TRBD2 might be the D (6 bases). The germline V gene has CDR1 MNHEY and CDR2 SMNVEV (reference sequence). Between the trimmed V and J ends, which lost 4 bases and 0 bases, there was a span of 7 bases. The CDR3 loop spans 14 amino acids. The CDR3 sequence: CASSSGGAKNIQYF. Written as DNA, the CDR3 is TGTGCCAGCAGTTCCGGGGGAGCCAAAAACATTCAGTACTTC.